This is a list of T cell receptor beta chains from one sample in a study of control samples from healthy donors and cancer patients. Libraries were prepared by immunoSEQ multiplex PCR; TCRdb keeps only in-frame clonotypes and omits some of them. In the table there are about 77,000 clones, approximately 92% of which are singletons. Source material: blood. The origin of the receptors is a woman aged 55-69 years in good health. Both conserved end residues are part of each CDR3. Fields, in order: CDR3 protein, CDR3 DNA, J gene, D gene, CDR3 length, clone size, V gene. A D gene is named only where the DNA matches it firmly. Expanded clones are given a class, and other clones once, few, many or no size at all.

CDR3 protein: CASSTRGASIHEQYF
CDR3 DNA: TGTGCCAGCAGTACCCGGGGGGCGTCAATCCACGAGCAGTACTTC
J gene: TRBJ2-7
D gene: NA
CDR3 length: 15
clone size: once
V gene: TRBV6-5

CDR3 protein: CASRPGQSYEQYF
CDR3 DNA: TGTGCCAGCAGACCGGGACAGTCCTACGAGCAGTACTTC
J gene: TRBJ2-7
D gene: TRBD1
CDR3 length: 13
clone size: NA
V gene: TRBV12-3/TRBV12-4

CDR3 protein: CATLSAQGGQPQHF
CDR3 DNA: TGTGCCACCCTTTCGGCACAGGGGGGTCAGCCCCAGCATTTT
J gene: TRBJ1-5
D gene: TRBD1
CDR3 length: 14
clone size: once
V gene: TRBV10-3

CDR3 protein: CASSLTGGNTEAFF
CDR3 DNA: TGTGCCAGCAGTCTGACAGGGGGGAACACTGAAGCTTTCTTT
J gene: TRBJ1-1
D gene: TRBD1
CDR3 length: 14
clone size: once
V gene: TRBV28

CDR3 protein: CASSRFMSGGMNTEAFF
CDR3 DNA: TGCGCCAGCAGCCGATTTATGAGTGGGGGCATGAACACTGAAGCTTTCTTT
J gene: TRBJ1-1
D gene: NA
CDR3 length: 17
clone size: NA
V gene: TRBV5-1

CDR3 protein: CASSQRPARAFF
CDR3 DNA: TGTGCCAGCAGCCAGAGACCCGCTCGGGCTTTCTTT
J gene: TRBJ1-1
D gene: NA
CDR3 length: 12
clone size: NA
V gene: TRBV3-1/TRBV3-2

CDR3 protein: CASSRDGFSGGSEKLFF
CDR3 DNA: TGTGCCAGCAGCCGGGACGGGTTTTCAGGGGGTAGCGAAAAACTGTTTTTT
J gene: TRBJ1-4
D gene: TRBD1
CDR3 length: 17
clone size: few
V gene: TRBV27

CDR3 protein: CASSMGRTPGRETQYF
CDR3 DNA: TGTGCCAGTAGTATGGGCCGGACCCCAGGCCGAGAGACCCAGTACTTC
J gene: TRBJ2-5
D gene: NA
CDR3 length: 16
clone size: NA
V gene: TRBV19

CDR3 protein: CASRLGRDRDQPQHF
CDR3 DNA: TGTGCAAGTCGCTTAGGCCGGGACAGGGACCAGCCCCAGCATTTT
J gene: TRBJ1-5
D gene: NA
CDR3 length: 15
clone size: once
V gene: TRBV12-2

CDR3 protein: CASSEWATNEKLFF
CDR3 DNA: TGTGCCAGCAGTGAATGGGCAACTAATGAAAAACTGTTTTTT
J gene: TRBJ1-4
D gene: NA
CDR3 length: 14
clone size: once
V gene: TRBV25-1

CDR3 protein: CASSLGNSNQPQHF
CDR3 DNA: TGTGCCAGCAGCCTCGGAAATAGCAATCAGCCCCAGCATTTT
J gene: TRBJ1-5
D gene: NA
CDR3 length: 14
clone size: NA
V gene: TRBV3-1/TRBV3-2

CDR3 protein: CASSSGQRTGELFF
CDR3 DNA: TGTGCCAGCAGCTCCGGACAGCGCACCGGGGAGCTGTTTTTT
J gene: TRBJ2-2
D gene: NA
CDR3 length: 14
clone size: NA
V gene: TRBV7-3

CDR3 protein: CAWSVHQGRWAFF
CDR3 DNA: TGTGCCTGGAGTGTTCATCAGGGGCGTTGGGCTTTCTTT
J gene: TRBJ1-1
D gene: NA
CDR3 length: 13
clone size: NA
V gene: TRBV30

CDR3 protein: CASRAGPETQYF
CDR3 DNA: TGTGCCAGCAGAGCGGGGCCGGAGACCCAGTACTTC
J gene: TRBJ2-5
D gene: TRBD2
CDR3 length: 12
clone size: NA
V gene: TRBV6-5

CDR3 protein: CASSLSGSSYEQYF
CDR3 DNA: TGTGCCAGCAGCCTCAGCGGGAGTTCCTACGAGCAGTACTTC
J gene: TRBJ2-7
D gene: TRBD2
CDR3 length: 14
clone size: NA
V gene: TRBV7-2

CDR3 protein: CASSSGQGDTEAFF
CDR3 DNA: TGCGCCAGCAGCTCGGGACAGGGTGACACTGAAGCTTTCTTT
J gene: TRBJ1-1
D gene: TRBD1
CDR3 length: 14
clone size: NA
V gene: TRBV5-1

CDR3 protein: CASSLSSPNSPLHF
CDR3 DNA: TGTGCCAGCAGCCTCTCGTCGCCGAATTCACCCCTCCACTTT
J gene: TRBJ1-6
D gene: NA
CDR3 length: 14
clone size: NA
V gene: TRBV7-2

CDR3 protein: CASSTLPGTATGELFF
CDR3 DNA: TGTGCCAGTAGTACCCTCCCGGGGACAGCGACCGGGGAGCTGTTTTTT
J gene: TRBJ2-2
D gene: TRBD1
CDR3 length: 16
clone size: NA
V gene: TRBV19

CDR3 protein: CASSLTPQSYGYTF
CDR3 DNA: TGTGCCAGCAGCTTAACACCCCAAAGCTATGGCTACACCTTC
J gene: TRBJ1-2
D gene: NA
CDR3 length: 14
clone size: NA
V gene: TRBV7-3

CDR3 protein: CASNTGDGGQYF
CDR3 DNA: TGTGCCAGCAACACAGGGGACGGGGGGCAGTATTTT
J gene: TRBJ2-3
D gene: NA
CDR3 length: 12
clone size: NA
V gene: TRBV5-8

CDR3 protein: CASSEGEGMVAFF
CDR3 DNA: TGCGCCAGCAGTGAGGGAGAGGGGATGGTAGCTTTCTTT
J gene: TRBJ1-1
D gene: NA
CDR3 length: 13
clone size: few
V gene: TRBV10-2

CDR3 protein: CASSNLAGGNEQFF
CDR3 DNA: TGTGCCAGCAGCAATCTAGCGGGGGGCAATGAGCAGTTCTTC
J gene: TRBJ2-1
D gene: TRBD2
CDR3 length: 14
clone size: NA
V gene: TRBV11-2

CDR3 protein: CAWRETSGFNNEQFF
CDR3 DNA: TGTGCCTGGAGGGAAACTAGCGGGTTTAACAATGAGCAGTTCTTC
J gene: TRBJ2-1
D gene: TRBD2
CDR3 length: 15
clone size: NA
V gene: TRBV30

CDR3 protein: CASSRRESLSYNEQFF
CDR3 DNA: TGTGCCAGCAGTCGCCGGGAGTCACTATCCTACAATGAGCAGTTCTTC
J gene: TRBJ2-1
D gene: NA
CDR3 length: 16
clone size: NA
V gene: TRBV2

CDR3 protein: CASSGRPGGANEKLFF
CDR3 DNA: TGTGCCAGCAGTGGTCGGCCAGGGGGGGCTAATGAAAAACTGTTTTTT
J gene: TRBJ1-4
D gene: TRBD1
CDR3 length: 16
clone size: once
V gene: TRBV2

CDR3 protein: CSASAPGGNEQFF
CDR3 DNA: TGCAGTGCTAGTGCTCCTGGGGGGAATGAGCAGTTCTTC
J gene: TRBJ2-1
D gene: NA
CDR3 length: 13
clone size: few
V gene: TRBV20-1

CDR3 protein: CASSLDGMSSSYEQYF
CDR3 DNA: TGTGCCAGCAGCTTAGACGGAATGAGTAGCTCCTACGAGCAGTACTTC
J gene: TRBJ2-7
D gene: NA
CDR3 length: 16
clone size: NA
V gene: TRBV7-8

CDR3 protein: CASSPFYMEETQYF
CDR3 DNA: TGTGCCAGCAGTCCCTTCTATATGGAAGAAACGCAGTATTTT
J gene: TRBJ2-3
D gene: NA
CDR3 length: 14
clone size: NA
V gene: TRBV27

CDR3 protein: CASSLAQGRVTFF
CDR3 DNA: TGTGCCAGCAGCTTGGCCCAGGGCAGGGTTACTTTCTTT
J gene: TRBJ1-1
D gene: NA
CDR3 length: 13
clone size: NA
V gene: TRBV5-4

CDR3 protein: CASQVPQNTEAFF
CDR3 DNA: TGTGCCTCACAGGTCCCTCAGAACACTGAAGCTTTCTTT
J gene: TRBJ1-1
D gene: NA
CDR3 length: 13
clone size: NA
V gene: TRBV28

CDR3 protein: CASSRGQDSYEQYF
CDR3 DNA: TGTGCCAGTAGCAGAGGACAAGACAGCTACGAGCAGTACTTC
J gene: TRBJ2-7
D gene: NA
CDR3 length: 14
clone size: NA
V gene: TRBV19